This TCR beta chain emerged from a study of regulatory T cells in long-lasting Graves disease. General observations from the study: The work looked only at peripheral blood and did not look at thyroid tissue. Persistent patients shared thousands of public clonotypes among themselves. Newly diagnosed patients shared fewer, at about a thousand.

The CDR3 extends over 14 amino acids. Germline assignment: CDR1 DFQATT and CDR2 SNEGSKA (reference sequence). V lost 5 bases to trimming and J lost 3 bases; unmatched junction nucleotides: 6. This clonotype was detected only a few times. Its antigen is unidentified. Arm-PCR of CDR3 regions and iRepertoire HTBI primers were used to build TCR beta libraries. MiXCR, applied by TCRdb to the multiplex PCR reads, yields one record per CDR3 protein. The sample consists of 700,000 or so distinct CDR3 sequences, about 32% of them appearing once. Time point described: persistent/refractory GD, antithyroid drugs over 5 years with positive TRAb. PBMC-derived RNA was used for the TCR library.

The TCR sequence derives from a female donor with Graves disease. The V call is TRBV20-1, the J call TRBJ1-5; 8 nucleotides match TRBD1. This sample comprised peripheral blood mononuclear cells (PBMCs), obtained when the disease was refractory, from a patient treated with antithyroid drugs. CDR3 amino acids: CSAGRTGSNQPQHF. The DNA of the CDR3 is TGCAGTGCTGGACGGACAGGGTCCAATCAGCCCCAGCATTTT.